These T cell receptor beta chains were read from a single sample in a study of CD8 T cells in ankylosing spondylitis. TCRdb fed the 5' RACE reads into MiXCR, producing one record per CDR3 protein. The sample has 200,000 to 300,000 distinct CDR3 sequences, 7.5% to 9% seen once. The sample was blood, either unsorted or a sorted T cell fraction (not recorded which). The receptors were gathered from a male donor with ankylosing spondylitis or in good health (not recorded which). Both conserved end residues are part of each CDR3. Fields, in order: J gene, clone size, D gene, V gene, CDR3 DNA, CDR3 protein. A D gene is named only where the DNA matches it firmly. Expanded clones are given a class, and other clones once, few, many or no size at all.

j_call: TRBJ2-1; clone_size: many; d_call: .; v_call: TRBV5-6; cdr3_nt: TGTGCCAGCAGCTACACGGGCAATGAGCAGTTCTTC; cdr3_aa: CASSYTGNEQFF
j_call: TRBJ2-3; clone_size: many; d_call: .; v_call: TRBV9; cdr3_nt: TGTGCCAGCAGCCTTACAGACACTCACCTCACAGATACGCAGTATTTT; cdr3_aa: CASSLTDTHLTDTQYF
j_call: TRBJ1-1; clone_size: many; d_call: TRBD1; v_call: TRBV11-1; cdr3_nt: TGTGCCAGCAGCTTAGAAGCGAGGGGGCGAGTGAGCACTGAAGCTTTCTTT; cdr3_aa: CASSLEARGRVSTEAFF
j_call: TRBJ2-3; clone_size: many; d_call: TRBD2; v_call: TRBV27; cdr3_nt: TGTGCCAGCAGTTTAGCGGGAGGGCCCATAGATACGCAGTATTTT; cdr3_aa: CASSLAGGPIDTQYF
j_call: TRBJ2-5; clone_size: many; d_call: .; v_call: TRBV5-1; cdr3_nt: TGCGCCAGCACGGCCGGCAGGCAAGAGACCCAGTACTTC; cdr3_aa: CASTAGRQETQYF
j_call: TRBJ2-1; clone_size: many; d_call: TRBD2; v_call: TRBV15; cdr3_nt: TGTGCCACCAGCAGAGTTAGCGGGAGATACAATGAGCAGTTCTTC; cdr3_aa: CATSRVSGRYNEQFF
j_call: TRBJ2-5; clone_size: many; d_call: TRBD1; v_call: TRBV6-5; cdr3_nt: TGTGCCAGCAGTTGGGGACAGGGAGCCACAATGGAGACCCAGTACTTC; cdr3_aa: CASSWGQGATMETQYF
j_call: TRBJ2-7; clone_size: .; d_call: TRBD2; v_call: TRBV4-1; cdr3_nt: TGCGCCAGCAGCCAAGATCAGGCTAGCGGGGCCCACGAGCAGTACTTC; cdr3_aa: CASSQDQASGAHEQYF
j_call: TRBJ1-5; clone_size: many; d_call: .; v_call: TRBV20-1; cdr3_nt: TGCAGTGCTAGAGTGACGGGCTTCAATCAGCCCCAGCATTTT; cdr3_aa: CSARVTGFNQPQHF
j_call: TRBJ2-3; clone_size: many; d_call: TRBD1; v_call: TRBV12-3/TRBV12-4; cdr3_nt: TGTGCCAGCAGTTTCGGGACAGGGGGCCGTATTTTGGATACGCAGTATTTT; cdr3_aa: CASSFGTGGRILDTQYF
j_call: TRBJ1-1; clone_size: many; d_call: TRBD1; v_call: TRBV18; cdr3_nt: TGTGCCAGCTCATGGCCGGGACAGGGGCGAACTGAAGCTTTCTTT; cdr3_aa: CASSWPGQGRTEAFF
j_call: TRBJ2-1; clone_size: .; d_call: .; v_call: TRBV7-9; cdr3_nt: TGTGCCAGCAGCACACTCGGGCCCCCCCGCGGAGATGAGCAGTTCTTC; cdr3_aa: CASSTLGPPRGDEQFF
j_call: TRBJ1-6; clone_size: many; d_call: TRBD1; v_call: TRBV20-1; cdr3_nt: TGCAGTGCTAGACTTCGGACAGGGGTAAATTCACCCCTCCACTTT; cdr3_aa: CSARLRTGVNSPLHF
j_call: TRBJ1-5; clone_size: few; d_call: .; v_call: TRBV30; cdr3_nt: TGTGCCTGGAGTCCACTGGGTGCTCATGAGCCCCAGCATTTT; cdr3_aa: CAWSPLGAHEPQHF
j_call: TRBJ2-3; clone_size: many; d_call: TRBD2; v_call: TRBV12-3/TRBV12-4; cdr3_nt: TGTGCCAGCAGTCTAAGCGGGGCTAGCACAGATACGCAGTATTTT; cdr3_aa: CASSLSGASTDTQYF
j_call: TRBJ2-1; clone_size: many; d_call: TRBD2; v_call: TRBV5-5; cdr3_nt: TGTGCCAGCAGCTTGGGTCCTAGCGGGGCCTACAATGAGCAGTTCTTC; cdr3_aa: CASSLGPSGAYNEQFF
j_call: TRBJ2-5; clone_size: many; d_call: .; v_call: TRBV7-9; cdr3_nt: TGTGCCAGCAGCTTAGGGACAGTAATAGAGACCCAGTACTTC; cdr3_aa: CASSLGTVIETQYF
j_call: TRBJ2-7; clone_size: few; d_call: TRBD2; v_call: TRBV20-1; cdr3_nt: TGCAGTGCTAGAACTAGCGGGAGGGACGAGCAGTACTTC; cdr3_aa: CSARTSGRDEQYF
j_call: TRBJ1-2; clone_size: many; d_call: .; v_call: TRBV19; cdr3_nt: TGTGCCAGTAATGGATCCCGACGCTACACCTTC; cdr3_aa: CASNGSRRYTF
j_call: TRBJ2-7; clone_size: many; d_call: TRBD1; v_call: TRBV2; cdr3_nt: TGTGCCACCGGACAGGGGAGGAGAGAGCAGTACTTC; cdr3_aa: CATGQGRREQYF
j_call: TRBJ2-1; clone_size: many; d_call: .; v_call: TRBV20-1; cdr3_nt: TGCAGTGCTAGGTATAGACACAATGAGCAGTTCTTC; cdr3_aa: CSARYRHNEQFF
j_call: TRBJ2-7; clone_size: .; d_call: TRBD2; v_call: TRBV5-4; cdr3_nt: TGTGCCAGCAGCGCCTCGCCGGGACTAGCGGGAATCTACGAGCAGTACTTC; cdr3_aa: CASSASPGLAGIYEQYF
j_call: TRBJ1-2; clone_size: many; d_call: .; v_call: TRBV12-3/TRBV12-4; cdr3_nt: TGTGCCAGCAGTTTAGGTCAGGCTGGGGACTATGGCTACACCTTC; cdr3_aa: CASSLGQAGDYGYTF
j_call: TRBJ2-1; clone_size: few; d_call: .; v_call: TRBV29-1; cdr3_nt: TGCAGCGTTGAAGTTGAGAGACTGGACCGTCGGGATGAGCAGTTCTTC; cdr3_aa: CSVEVERLDRRDEQFF
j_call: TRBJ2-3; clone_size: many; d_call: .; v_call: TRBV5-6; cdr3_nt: TGTGCCAGCAGCTTGGGTGGGCAGAGCACAGATACGCAGTATTTT; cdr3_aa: CASSLGGQSTDTQYF
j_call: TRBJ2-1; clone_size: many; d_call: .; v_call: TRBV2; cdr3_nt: TGTGCCGCCACAGTCCTGGGGAATGAGCAGTTCTTC; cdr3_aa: CAATVLGNEQFF